The source of this T cell receptor (beta chain) is a study of blood T cell repertoires in COVID-19. At the level of the study: From the United States, Italy and Spain came samples of acute and convalescent COVID-19.

In the authors' methods: Amplification from reference gene primers served as the basis for estimated nucleated cell counts. The assay was immunoSEQ multiplex PCR, and TCRdb's table has in-frame clones only and misses some. That table gives V, J and clone size, and the DNA gave D and trimming. The sample has approximately 220,000 clones, approximately 83% seen once. CDR3 length: 13 amino acids. Germline V gives CDR1 SGDLS, CDR2 YYNGEE. V lost 0 bases and J 4 bases, leaving 7 bases between the germline ends. The receptor comes from a man in his forties with acute or convalescent COVID-19. Sequenced: peripheral blood. The chain has TRBV9 and TRBJ2-5, with unresolved D. The CDR3 here is CASSVGPIETQYF. The CDR3 DNA follows: TGTGCCAGCAGCGTAGGGCCGATAGAGACCCAGTACTTC.